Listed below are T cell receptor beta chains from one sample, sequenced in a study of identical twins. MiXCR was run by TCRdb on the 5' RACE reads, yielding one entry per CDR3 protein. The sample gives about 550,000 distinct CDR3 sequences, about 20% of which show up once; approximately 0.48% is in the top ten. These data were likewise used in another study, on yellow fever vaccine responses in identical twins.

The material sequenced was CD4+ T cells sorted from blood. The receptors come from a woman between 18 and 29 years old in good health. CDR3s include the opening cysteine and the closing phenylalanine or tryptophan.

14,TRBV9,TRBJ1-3,CAVRQPSSGNTIYF
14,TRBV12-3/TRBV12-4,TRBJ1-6,CASSRRGDNSPLHF
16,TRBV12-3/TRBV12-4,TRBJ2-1,CASSPLLAGGINEQFF
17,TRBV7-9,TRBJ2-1,CASSLGAGAPDYNEQFF
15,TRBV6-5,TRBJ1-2,CASSYPGRANYGYTF
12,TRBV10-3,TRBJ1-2,CAIRLDSYGYTF
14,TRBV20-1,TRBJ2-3,CSARLESQTDTQYF
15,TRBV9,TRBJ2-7,CASSPSGLAGVEQYF
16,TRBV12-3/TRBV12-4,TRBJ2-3,CASSPPSGEAKDTQYF
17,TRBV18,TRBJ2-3,CASSPQGLAGARDTQYF
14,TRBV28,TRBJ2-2,CASRATGGYGELFF
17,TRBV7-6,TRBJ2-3,CASSLALRGGVQDTQYF
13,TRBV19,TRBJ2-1,CASKTRAGVEQFF
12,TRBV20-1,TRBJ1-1,CSARMTQVEAFF
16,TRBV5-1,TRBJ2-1,CASSRGQPSSYNEQFF
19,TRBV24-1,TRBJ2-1,CATSTSPGAGGAIYNEQFF